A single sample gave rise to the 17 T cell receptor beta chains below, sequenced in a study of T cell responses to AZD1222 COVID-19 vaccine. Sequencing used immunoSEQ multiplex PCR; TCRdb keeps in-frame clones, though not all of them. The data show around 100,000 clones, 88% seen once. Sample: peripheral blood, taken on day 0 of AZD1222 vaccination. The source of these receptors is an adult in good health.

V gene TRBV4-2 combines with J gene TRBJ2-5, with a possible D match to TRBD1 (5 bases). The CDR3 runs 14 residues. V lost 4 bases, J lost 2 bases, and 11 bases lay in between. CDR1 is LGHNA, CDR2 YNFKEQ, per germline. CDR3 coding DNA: TGTGCCAGCAGCCCTGGGGCCCTACAAGAGACCCAGTACTTC. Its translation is CASSPGALQETQYF.

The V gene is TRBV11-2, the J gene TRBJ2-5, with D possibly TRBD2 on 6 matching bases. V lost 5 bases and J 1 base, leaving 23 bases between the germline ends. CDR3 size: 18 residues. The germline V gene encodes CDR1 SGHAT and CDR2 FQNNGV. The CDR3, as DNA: TGTGCCAGCAGCACCGGGGGTGCCGGGAGTTCCCCCCAAGAGACCCAGTACTTC. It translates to CASSTGGAGSSPQETQYF. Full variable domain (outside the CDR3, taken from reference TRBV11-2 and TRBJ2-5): EAGVAQSPRYKIIEKRQSVAFWCNPISGHATLYWYQQILGQGPKLLIQFQNNGVVDDSQLPKDRFSAERLKGVDSTLKIQPAKLEDSAVYLCASSTGGAGSSPQETQYFGPGTRLLVL.

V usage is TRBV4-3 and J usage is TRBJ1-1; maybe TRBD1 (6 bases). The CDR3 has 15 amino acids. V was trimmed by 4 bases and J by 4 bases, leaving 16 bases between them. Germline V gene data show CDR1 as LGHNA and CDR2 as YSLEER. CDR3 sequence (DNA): TGCGCCAGCAGCCTCGGCGGGGGGCGAGTCACTGAAGCTTTCTTT. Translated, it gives CASSLGGGRVTEAFF.

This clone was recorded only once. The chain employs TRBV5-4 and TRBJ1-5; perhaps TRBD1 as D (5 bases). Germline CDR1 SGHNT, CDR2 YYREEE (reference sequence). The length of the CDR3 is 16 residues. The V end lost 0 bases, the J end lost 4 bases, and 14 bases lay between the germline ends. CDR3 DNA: TGTGCCAGCAGCTTGGGCGGGATGACAGCTAATCAGCCCCAGCATTTT. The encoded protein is CASSLGGMTANQPQHF.

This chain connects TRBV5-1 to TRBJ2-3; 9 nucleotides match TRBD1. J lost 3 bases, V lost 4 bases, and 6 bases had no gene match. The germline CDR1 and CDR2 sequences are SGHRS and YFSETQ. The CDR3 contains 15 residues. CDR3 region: CASSPGQGVTDTQYF. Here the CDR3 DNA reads TGCGCCAGCAGCCCGGGACAGGGTGTAACAGATACGCAGTATTTT.

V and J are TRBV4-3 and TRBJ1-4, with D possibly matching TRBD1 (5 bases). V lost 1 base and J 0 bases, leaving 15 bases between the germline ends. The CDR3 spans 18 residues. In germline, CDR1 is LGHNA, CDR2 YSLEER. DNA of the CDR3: TGCGCCAGCAGCCAAGTACGTCAGGGCAAAGCAACTAATGAAAAACTGTTTTTT. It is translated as CASSQVRQGKATNEKLFF.

CDR3 sequence: CASSLPGGGTEFF. DNA of the CDR3: TGTGCCAGCAGTTTACCGGGCGGGGGAACGGAGTTCTTC. V is TRBV12-3 or TRBV12-4 and J is TRBJ2-1; 7 positions agree with TRBD2. The V gene end was trimmed by 2 bases and the J gene end by 14 bases; junction bases not matched to a gene: 9. The CDR3 spans 13 residues.

The CDR3 DNA reads TGTGCCAGCAGCCCCCGTGGTAGGGGCCCCATGAACACTGAAGCTTTCTTT. Protein: CASSPRGRGPMNTEAFF. This sequence joins TRBV11-3 and TRBJ1-1; weak D call: TRBD1 (5 bases). CDR1 is SGHNT and CDR2 is YENEEA in the germline V gene. CDR3 size: 17 residues. Trimming shortened V by 5 bases and J by 0 bases, and 19 bases separated the two germline ends.

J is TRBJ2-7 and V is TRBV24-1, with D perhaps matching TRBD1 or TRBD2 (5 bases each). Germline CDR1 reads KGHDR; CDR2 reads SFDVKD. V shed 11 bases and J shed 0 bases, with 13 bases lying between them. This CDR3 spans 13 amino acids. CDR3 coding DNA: TGTGCCAGGGGACGGGGCTACTCCTACGAGCAGTACTTC. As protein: CARGRGYSYEQYF.

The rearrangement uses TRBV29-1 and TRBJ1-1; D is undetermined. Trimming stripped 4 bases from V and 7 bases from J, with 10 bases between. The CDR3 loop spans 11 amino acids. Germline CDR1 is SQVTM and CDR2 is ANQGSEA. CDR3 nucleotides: TGCAGCGTTGTATCGGGCAGTGAAGCTTTCTTT. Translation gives CSVVSGSEAFF.

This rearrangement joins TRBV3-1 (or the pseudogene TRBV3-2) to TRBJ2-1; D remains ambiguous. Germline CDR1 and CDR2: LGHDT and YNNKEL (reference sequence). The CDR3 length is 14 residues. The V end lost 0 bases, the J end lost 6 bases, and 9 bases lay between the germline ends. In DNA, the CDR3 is TGTGCCAGCAGCCAAGAGCCCCTCTCCAATGAGCAGTTCTTC. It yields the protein CASSQEPLSNEQFF.

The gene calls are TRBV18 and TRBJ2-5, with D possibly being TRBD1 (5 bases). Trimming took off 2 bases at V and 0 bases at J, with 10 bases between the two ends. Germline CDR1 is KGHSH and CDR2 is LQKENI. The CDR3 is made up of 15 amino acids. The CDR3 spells CASSPRSGYQETQYF. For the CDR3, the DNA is TGTGCCAGCTCACCAAGGTCAGGGTACCAAGAGACCCAGTACTTC.

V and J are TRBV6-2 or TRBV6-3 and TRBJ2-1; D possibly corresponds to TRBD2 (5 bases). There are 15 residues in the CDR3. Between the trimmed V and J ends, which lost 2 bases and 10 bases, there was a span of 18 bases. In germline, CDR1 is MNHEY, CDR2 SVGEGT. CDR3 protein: CASSYRTPRPGEQFF. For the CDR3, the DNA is TGTGCCAGCAGTTACAGGACTCCGCGGCCGGGCGAGCAGTTCTTC.

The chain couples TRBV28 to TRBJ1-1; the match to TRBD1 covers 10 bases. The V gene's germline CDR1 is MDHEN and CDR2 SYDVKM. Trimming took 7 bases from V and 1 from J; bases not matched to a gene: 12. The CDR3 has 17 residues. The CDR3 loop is CASTIGQGGWWNTEAFF. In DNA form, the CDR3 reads TGTGCCAGCACAATAGGACAGGGGGGGTGGTGGAACACTGAAGCTTTCTTT.

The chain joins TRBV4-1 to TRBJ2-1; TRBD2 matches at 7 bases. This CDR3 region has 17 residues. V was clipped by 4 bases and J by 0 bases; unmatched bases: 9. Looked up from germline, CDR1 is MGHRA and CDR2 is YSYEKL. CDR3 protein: CASSPPPGGSSYNEQFF. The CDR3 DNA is TGCGCCAGCAGCCCCCCGCCTGGCGGGAGCTCCTACAATGAGCAGTTCTTC.

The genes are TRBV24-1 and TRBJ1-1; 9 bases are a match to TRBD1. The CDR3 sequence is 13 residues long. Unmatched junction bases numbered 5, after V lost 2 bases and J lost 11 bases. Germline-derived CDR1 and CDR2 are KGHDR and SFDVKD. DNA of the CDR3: TGTGCCACCAGTGATTCACAGGGGGCGCGGGCTTTCTTT. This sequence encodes CATSDSQGARAFF.

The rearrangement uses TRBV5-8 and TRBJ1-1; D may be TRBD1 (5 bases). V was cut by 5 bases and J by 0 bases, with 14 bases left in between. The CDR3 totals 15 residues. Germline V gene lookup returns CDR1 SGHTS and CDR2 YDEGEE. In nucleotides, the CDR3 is TGTGCCAGCAGTCAAGGTCGGGGCTTGAACACTGAAGCTTTCTTT. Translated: CASSQGRGLNTEAFF.